The TCR beta chain described here comes from a study of a mutant IDH1 vaccine in newly diagnosed glioma. The CDR3 sequence is 15 residues long. CDR1 is GTSNPN and CDR2 is SVGIG in the germline V gene (reference sequence). Trimming left V 4 bases short and J 4 bases short, with 18 bases between. The sample holds one count of this clone. Sequenced by immunoSEQ multiplex PCR; TCRdb stores in-frame clones only, minus some. Seen here are tens of thousands of clones, roughly four fifths observed once, and the top ten hold roughly a fifth. Time point given: baseline, week 1 (first vaccination visit). Described treatment: pre-vaccination baseline after standard-of-care therapy.

The starting material was PBMCs, obtained from a glioma patient treated with radiotherapy, temozolomide or both. The rearrangement joins TRBV30 to TRBJ2-3; D is possibly TRBD1 (6 bases). The TCR comes from a man aged 30 to 45 with glioma. The CDR3 region is CAWTQGWVGADTQYF. The CDR3 DNA sequence: TGTGCCTGGACCCAGGGGTGGGTCGGGGCAGATACGCAGTATTTT.